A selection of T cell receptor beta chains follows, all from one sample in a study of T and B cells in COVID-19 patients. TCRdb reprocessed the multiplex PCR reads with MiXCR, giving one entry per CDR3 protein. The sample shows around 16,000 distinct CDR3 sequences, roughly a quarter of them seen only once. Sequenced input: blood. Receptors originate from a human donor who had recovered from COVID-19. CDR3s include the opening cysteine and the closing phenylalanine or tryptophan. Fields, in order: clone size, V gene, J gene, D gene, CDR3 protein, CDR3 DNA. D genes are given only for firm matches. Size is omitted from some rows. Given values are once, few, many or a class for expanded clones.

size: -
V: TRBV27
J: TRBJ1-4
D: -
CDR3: CASSKRSFENEKLFF
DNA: TGTGCCAGCAGCAAGAGGTCGTTCGAGAATGAAAAACTGTTTTTT

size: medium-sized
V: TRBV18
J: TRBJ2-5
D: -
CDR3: CASSLGGQRPWETQYF
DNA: TGTGCCAGCAGCCTCGGGGGACAGCGTCCCTGGGAGACCCAGTACTTC

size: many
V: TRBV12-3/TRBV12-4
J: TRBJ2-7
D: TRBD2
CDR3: CASSLLAGAPNYEQYF
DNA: TGTGCCAGCAGCTTGTTAGCGGGAGCCCCTAACTACGAGCAGTACTTC

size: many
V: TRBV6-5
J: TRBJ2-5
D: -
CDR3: CASSYSRETQYF
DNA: TGTGCCAGCAGTTACTCAAGGGAGACCCAGTACTTC

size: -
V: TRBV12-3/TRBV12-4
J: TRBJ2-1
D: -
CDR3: CASRSLGLSYNEQFF
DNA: TGTGCCAGCAGGTCTCTAGGGCTTTCCTACAATGAGCAGTTCTTC

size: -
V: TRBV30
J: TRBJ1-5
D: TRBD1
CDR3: CAWSPHRGQPQHF
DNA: TGTGCCTGGAGTCCCCACAGGGGCCAGCCCCAGCATTTT

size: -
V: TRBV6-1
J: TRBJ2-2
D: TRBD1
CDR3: CASSVQGGTGELFF
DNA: TGTGCCAGCAGTGTACAGGGGGGAACCGGGGAGCTGTTTTTT

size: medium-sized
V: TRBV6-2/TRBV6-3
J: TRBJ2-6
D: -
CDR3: CASSYSRSSGANVLTF
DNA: TGTGCCAGCAGTTACTCCAGAAGCTCTGGGGCCAACGTCCTGACTTTC

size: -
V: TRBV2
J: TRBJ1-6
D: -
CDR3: CASSELTGGNSPLHF
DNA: TGTGCCAGCAGTGAGCTTACGGGGGGGAATTCACCCCTCCACTTT

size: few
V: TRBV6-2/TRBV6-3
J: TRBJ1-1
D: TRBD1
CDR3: CASRGQGSTEAFF
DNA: TGTGCCAGCAGGGGACAGGGGAGCACTGAAGCTTTCTTT

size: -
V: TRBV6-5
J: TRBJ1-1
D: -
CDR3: CASSDICAGEAFF
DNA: TGTGCCAGCAGTGATATCTGTGCGGGTGAAGCTTTCTTT

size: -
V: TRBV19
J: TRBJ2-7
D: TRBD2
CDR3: CASSRQPGLAGGYEQYF
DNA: TGTGCCAGTAGCCGTCAGCCGGGACTAGCGGGAGGGTACGAGCAGTACTTC

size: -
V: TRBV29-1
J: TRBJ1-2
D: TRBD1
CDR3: CSALRTGNYGYTF
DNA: TGCAGCGCCCTCCGGACAGGGAACTATGGCTACACCTTC

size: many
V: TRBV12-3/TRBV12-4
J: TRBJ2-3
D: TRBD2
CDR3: CASRAPGLAGTDTQYF
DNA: TGTGCCAGCCGCGCCCCAGGACTAGCGGGAACAGATACGCAGTATTTT

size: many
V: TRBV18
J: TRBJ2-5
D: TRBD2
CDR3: CASSMVASGNQETQYF
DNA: TGTGCCAGCTCCATGGTGGCTAGCGGTAACCAAGAGACCCAGTACTTC

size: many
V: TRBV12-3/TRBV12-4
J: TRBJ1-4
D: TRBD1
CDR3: CASKTGGEKLFF
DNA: TGTGCCAGCAAGACAGGGGGTGAAAAACTGTTTTTT

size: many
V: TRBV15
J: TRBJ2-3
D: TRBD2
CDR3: CATSTRLAGATDTQYF
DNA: TGTGCCACCAGCACCAGACTAGCGGGAGCCACAGATACGCAGTATTTT

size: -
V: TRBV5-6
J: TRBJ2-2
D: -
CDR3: CASSSLGGTTGELFF
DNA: TGTGCCAGCAGCTCACTCGGGGGTACCACCGGGGAGCTGTTTTTT

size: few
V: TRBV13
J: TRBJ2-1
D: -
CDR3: CASSLHRNEQFF
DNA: TGTGCCAGCAGCTTACACCGCAATGAGCAGTTCTTC

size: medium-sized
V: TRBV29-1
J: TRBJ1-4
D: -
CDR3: CSVEGEKLFF
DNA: TGCAGCGTTGAAGGTGAAAAACTGTTTTTT

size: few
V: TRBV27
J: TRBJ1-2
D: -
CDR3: CASSTRASKGGYTF
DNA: TGTGCCAGCAGTACGAGGGCCTCTAAAGGAGGCTACACCTTC

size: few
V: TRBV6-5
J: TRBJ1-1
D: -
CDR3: CASSYIQGRAFF
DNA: TGTGCCAGCAGTTACATTCAGGGGAGAGCTTTCTTT

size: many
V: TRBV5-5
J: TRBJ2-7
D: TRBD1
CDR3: CASSRTGDNYEQYF
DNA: TGTGCCAGCAGCCGGACAGGGGATAACTACGAGCAGTACTTC

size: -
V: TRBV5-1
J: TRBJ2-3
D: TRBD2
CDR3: CASSLGEGPPSTDTQYF
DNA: TGCGCCAGCAGCTTGGGGGAGGGGCCACCCAGCACAGATACGCAGTATTTT

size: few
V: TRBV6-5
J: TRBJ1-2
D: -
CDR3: CASRMSTGYTF
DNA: TGTGCCAGCAGGATGAGTACGGGCTACACCTTC

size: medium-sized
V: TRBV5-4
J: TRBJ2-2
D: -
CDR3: CASSDREATGELFF
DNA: TGTGCCAGCAGCGACAGGGAGGCCACCGGGGAGCTGTTTTTT

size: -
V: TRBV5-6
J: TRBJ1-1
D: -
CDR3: CASSLGPGITRTEAFF
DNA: TGTGCCAGCAGCTTGGGGCCGGGAATCACGAGGACTGAAGCTTTCTTT

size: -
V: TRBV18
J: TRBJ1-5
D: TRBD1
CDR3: CASSPPGTGANQPQHF
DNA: TGTGCCAGCTCACCACCCGGGACAGGGGCCAATCAGCCCCAGCATTTT

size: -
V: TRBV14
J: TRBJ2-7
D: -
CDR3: CASSPFALGEQYF
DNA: TGTGCCAGCAGCCCATTCGCCCTCGGCGAGCAGTACTTC

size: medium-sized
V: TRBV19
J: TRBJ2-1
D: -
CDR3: CASSSKPPRRGGGDNEQFF
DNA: TGTGCCAGTAGTTCCAAGCCCCCCCGTCGAGGGGGGGGGGACAATGAGCAGTTCTTC

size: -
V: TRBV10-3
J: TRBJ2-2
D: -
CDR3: CAISEFTGDINTGELFF
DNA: TGTGCCATCAGTGAGTTTACAGGAGACATAAACACCGGGGAGCTGTTTTTT

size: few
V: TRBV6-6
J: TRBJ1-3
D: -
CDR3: CASASHSGNTIYF
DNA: TGTGCCAGCGCAAGTCACTCTGGAAACACCATATATTTT

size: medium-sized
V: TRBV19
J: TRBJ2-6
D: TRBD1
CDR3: CASKGASSGANVLTF
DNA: TGTGCCAGTAAGGGGGCGAGCTCTGGGGCCAACGTCCTGACTTTC

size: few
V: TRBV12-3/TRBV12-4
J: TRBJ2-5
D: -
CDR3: CASRGSGVGETQYF
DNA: TGTGCCAGCCGCGGGTCGGGGGTGGGGGAGACCCAGTACTTC

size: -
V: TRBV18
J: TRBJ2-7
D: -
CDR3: CASSPDLSGQYF
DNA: TGTGCCAGCTCCCCGGACCTGAGTGGGCAGTACTTC

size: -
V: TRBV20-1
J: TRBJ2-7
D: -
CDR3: CSARDRGIYEQYF
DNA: TGCAGTGCTAGAGATAGGGGAATCTACGAGCAGTACTTC

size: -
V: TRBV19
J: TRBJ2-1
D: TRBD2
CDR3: CASTMGTSGSYNEQFF
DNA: TGTGCCAGTACCATGGGGACTAGCGGATCCTACAATGAGCAGTTCTTC